The clone carrying this TCR beta chain occurred a few times. Its antigen is unidentified. Each CDR3 protein gets one entry after TCRdb re-called the RT-PCR reads with MiXCR. The top ten clones hold about a tenth of a sample with more than 550,000 distinct CDR3 sequences, roughly 10% of them seen once. The data derive from a study of response to subunit inactivated influenza vaccine. Study-level results: The authors put forward the suggestion that each seasonal influenza vaccination may bring in only a limited number of new T cells.

The germline gives CDR1 SGHRS, CDR2 YFSETQ. V was cut by 4 bases and J by 9 bases, with 11 bases left in between. The CDR3 runs 12 residues. This receptor was obtained from a man aged 45-65 years who received an inactivated influenza vaccine. The chain carries TRBV5-1 and TRBJ2-1; D is possibly TRBD1 or TRBD2 (5 bases each). Sequences were derived from PBMCs from blood, sampled on the day of vaccination. The CDR3 nucleotides read TGCGCCAGCAGCCTGGGGGACGGTGAGCAGTTCTTC. Protein product: CASSLGDGEQFF.